This record concerns one T cell receptor (beta chain) sequence. Germline V gives CDR1 SGHRS, CDR2 YFSETQ. The CDR3 is 13 residues long. The junction had 6 bases not matched to a gene; V was cut back by 4 bases and J by 7 bases. The data were obtained in a study of cytomegalovirus exposure and HLA in healthy donors. The PCR contained 60 Vbeta and 13 Jbeta primers. Assay: immunoSEQ multiplex PCR; the TCRdb copy retains only in-frame clones and omits some. This table holds 95,000 to 120,000 clones, around 82% found once. V and J are TRBV5-1 and TRBJ1-1, with 8 bases fitting TRBD1. The TCR was taken from a woman aged 25 to 45 in good health and CMV-seropositive. The specimen was PBMCs. CDR3 region: CASSGQGAGEAFF. CDR3 nucleotides: TGCGCCAGCAGCGGCCAGGGGGCGGGTGAAGCTTTCTTT. Full variable domain (outside the CDR3, taken from reference TRBV5-1 and TRBJ1-1): KAGVTQTPRYLIKTRGQQVTLSCSPISGHRSVSWYQQTPGQGLQFLFEYFSETQRNKGNFPGRFSGRQFSNSRSEMNVSTLELGDSALYLCASSGQGAGEAFFGQGTRLTVV.